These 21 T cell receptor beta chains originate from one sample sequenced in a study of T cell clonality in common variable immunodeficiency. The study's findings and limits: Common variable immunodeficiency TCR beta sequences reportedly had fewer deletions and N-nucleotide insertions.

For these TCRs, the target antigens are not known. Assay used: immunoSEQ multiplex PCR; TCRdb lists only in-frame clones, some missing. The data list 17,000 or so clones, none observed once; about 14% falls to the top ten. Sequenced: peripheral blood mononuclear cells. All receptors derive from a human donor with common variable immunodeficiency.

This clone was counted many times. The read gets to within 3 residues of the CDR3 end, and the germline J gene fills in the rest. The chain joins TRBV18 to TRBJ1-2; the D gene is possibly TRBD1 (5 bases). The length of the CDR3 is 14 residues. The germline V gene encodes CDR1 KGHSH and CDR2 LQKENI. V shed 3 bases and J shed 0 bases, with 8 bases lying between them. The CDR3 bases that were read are TGTGCCAGCTCACCGACAGTCTCTAACTATGGC. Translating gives CASSPTVSNYG. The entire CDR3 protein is CASSPTVSNYGYTF.

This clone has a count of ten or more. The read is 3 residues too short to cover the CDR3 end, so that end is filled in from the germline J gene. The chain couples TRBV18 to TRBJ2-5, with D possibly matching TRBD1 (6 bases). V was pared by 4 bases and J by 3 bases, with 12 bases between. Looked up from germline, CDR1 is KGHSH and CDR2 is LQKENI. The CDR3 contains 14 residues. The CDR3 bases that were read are TGTGCCAGCTCACATACAGGGATGAAAGAGACC. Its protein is CASSHTGMKET. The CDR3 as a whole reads CASSHTGMKETQYF.

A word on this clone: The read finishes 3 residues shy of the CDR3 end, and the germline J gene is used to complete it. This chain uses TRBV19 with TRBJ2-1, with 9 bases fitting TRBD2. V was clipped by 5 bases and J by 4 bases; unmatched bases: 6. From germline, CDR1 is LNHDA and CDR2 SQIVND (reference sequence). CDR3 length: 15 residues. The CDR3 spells CASSRLAGRYNEQFF. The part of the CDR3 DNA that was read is TGTGCCAGTAGTCGGCTAGCGGGACGATACAATGAG. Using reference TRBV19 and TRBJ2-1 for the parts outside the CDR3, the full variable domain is DGGITQSPKYLFRKEGQNVTLSCEQNLNHDAMYWYRQDPGQGLRLIYYSQIVNDFQKGDIAEGYSVSREKKESFPLTVTSAQKNPTAFYLCASSRLAGRYNEQFFGPGTRLTVL.

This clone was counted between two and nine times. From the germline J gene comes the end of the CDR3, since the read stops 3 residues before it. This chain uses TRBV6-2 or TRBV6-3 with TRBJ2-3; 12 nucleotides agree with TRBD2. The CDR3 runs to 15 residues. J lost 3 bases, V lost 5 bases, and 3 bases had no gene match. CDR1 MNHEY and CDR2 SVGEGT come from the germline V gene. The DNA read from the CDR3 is TGTGCCAGCAGTCCACTAGCGGGGGGAACAGATACG. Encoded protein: CASSPLAGGTDT. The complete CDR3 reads CASSPLAGGTDTQYF.

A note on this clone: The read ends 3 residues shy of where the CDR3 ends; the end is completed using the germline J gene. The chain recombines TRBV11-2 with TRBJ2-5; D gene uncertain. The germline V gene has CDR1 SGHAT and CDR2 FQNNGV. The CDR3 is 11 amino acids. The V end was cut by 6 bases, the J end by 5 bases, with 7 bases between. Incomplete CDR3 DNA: TGTGCCAGCAGGTACGGGGAGACC. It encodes CASRYGET. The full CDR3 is CASRYGETQYF.

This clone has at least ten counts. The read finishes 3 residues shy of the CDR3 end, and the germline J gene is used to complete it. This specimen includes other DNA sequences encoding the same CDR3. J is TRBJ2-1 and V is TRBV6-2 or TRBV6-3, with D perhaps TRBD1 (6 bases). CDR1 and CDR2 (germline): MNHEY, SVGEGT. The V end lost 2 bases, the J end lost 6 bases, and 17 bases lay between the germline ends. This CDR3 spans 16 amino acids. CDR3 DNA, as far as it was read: TGTGCCAGCAGTTACCCCAGGGGTCGTCCCAGCAATGAG. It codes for CASSYPRGRPSNE. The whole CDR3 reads CASSYPRGRPSNEQFF.

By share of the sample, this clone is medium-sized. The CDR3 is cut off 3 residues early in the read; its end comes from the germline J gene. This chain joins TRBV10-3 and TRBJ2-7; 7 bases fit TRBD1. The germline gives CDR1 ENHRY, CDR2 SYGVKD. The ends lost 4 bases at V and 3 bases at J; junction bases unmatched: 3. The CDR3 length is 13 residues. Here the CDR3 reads CAISGTGGYEQYF. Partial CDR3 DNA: TGTGCCATCAGTGGGACAGGAGGCTACGAG.

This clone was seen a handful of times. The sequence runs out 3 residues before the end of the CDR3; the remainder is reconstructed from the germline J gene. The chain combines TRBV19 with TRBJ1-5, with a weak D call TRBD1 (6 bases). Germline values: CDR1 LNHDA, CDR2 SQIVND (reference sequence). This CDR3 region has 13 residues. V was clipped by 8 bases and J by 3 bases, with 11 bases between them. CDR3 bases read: TGTGCCAGTGTAGGACAGATCAATCAGCCC. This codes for CASVGQINQP. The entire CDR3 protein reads CASVGQINQPQHF. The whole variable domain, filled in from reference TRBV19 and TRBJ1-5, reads DGGITQSPKYLFRKEGQNVTLSCEQNLNHDAMYWYRQDPGQGLRLIYYSQIVNDFQKGDIAEGYSVSREKKESFPLTVTSAQKNPTAFYLCASVGQINQPQHFGDGTRLSIL.

Incomplete CDR3 DNA: TGTGCCAGCAGAAGACAGGGCGACAATCAGCCC. This encodes CASRRQGDNQP. The entire CDR3 is CASRRQGDNQPQHF. This rearrangement joins TRBV2 to TRBJ1-5; 7 bases align to TRBD1. The observed sequence ends 3 residues before the CDR3 terminus, with the missing tail filled in from the germline J gene. With V trimmed by 6 bases and J by 3 bases, 5 bases remained unmatched. The CDR3 spans 14 residues. Germline V CDR1 and CDR2: SNHLY, FYNNEI.

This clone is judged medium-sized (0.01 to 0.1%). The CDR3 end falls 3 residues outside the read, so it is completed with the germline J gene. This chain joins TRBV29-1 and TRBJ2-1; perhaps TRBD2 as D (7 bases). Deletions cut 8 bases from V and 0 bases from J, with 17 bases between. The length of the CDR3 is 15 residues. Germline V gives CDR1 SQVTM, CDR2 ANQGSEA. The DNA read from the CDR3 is TGCAGCCTCCTGGGGGGGGACAACTCCTACAATGAG. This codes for CSLLGGDNSYNE. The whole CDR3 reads CSLLGGDNSYNEQFF.

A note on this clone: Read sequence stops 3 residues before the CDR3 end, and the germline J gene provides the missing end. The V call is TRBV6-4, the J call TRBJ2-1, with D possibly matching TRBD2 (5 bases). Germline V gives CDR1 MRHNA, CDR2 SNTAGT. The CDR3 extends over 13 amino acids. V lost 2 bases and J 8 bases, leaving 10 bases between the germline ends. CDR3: CASSDQEGDEQFF. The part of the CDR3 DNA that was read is TGTGCCAGCAGTGACCAAGAGGGTGATGAG.

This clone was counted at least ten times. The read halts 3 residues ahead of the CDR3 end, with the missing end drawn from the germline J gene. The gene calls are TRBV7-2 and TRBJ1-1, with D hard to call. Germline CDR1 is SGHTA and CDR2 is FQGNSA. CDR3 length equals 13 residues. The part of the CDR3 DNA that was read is TGTGCCAGCAGCTTAGCATCAGCCAAGGGA. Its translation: CASSLASAKG. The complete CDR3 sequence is CASSLASAKGAFF.

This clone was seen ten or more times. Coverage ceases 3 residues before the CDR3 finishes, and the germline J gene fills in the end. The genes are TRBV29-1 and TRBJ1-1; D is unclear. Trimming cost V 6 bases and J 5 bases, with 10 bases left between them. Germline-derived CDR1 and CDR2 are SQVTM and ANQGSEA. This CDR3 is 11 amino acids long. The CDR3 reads CSVPMITEAFF. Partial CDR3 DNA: TGCAGCGTCCCTATGATAACTGAA.

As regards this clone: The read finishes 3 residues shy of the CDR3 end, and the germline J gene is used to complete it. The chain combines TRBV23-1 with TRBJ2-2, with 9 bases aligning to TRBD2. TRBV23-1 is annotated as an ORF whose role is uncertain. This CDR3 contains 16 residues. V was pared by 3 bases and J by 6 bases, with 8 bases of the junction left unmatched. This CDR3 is CASSHPSGACSGELFF. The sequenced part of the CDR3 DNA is TGCGCCAGCAGTCACCCTAGCGGGGCCTGCTCCGGGGAG.

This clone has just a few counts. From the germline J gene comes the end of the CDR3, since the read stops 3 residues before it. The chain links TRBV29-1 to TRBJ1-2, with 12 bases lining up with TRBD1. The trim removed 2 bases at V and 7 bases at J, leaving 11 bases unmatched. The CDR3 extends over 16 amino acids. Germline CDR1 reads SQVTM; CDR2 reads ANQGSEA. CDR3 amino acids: CSVESQGTGGRAGYTF. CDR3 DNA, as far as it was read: TGCAGCGTTGAATCCCAGGGGACAGGGGGCCGGGCTGGC.

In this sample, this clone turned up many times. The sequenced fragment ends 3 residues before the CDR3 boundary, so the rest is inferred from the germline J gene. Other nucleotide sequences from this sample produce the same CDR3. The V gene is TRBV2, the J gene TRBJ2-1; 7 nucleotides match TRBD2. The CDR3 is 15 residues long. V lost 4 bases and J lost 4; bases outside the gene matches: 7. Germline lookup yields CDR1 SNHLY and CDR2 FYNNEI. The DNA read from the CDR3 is TGTGCCAGCAGTGTTCGTGGGGGGGATTACAATGAG. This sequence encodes CASSVRGGDYNE. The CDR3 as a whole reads CASSVRGGDYNEQFF.

The CDR3 bases that were read are TGTGCCAGCAGATCCTTAGCGGGAGCAACCTACGAG. The encoded protein is CASRSLAGATYE. The whole CDR3 region reads CASRSLAGATYEQYF. The rearrangement links TRBV7-2 to TRBJ2-7, with TRBD2 identical over 9 bases. The observed sequence ends 3 residues before the CDR3 terminus, with the missing tail filled in from the germline J gene. There are 15 residues in the CDR3. Germline V lookup: CDR1 SGHTA, CDR2 FQGNSA. Losses at the gene ends were 6 bases for V and 2 bases for J; bases not matched to a gene: 8.

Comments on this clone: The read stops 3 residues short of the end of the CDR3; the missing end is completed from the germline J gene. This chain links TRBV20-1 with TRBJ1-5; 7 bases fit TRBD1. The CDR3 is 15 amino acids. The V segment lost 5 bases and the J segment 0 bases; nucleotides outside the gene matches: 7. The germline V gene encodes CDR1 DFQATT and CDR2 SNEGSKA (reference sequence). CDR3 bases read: TGCAGTGCTGTTAAGACAGGGATTAGCAATCAGCCC. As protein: CSAVKTGISNQP. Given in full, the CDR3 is CSAVKTGISNQPQHF.

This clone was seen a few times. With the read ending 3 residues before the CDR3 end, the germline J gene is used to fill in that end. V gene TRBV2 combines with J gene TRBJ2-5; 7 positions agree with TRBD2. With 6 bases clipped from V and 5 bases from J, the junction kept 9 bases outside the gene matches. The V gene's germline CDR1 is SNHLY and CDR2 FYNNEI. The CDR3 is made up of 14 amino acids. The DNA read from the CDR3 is TGTGCCAGCAGCCCTTCGGGACTATCGGAGACC. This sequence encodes CASSPSGLSET. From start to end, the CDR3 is CASSPSGLSETQYF.

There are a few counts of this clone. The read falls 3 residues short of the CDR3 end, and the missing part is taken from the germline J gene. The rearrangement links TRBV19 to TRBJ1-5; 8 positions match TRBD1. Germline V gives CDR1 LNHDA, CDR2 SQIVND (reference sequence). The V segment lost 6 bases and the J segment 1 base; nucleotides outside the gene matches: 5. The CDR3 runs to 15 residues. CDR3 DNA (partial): TGTGCCAGTAGCGGACAGGGTAGGAGCAATCAGCCC. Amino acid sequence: CASSGQGRSNQP. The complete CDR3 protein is CASSGQGRSNQPQHF.

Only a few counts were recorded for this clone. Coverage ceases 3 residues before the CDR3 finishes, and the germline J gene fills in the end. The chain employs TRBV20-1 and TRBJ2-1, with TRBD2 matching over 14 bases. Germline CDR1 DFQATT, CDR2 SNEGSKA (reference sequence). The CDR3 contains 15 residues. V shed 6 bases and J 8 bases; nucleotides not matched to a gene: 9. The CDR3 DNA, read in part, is TGCAGTGCCGCCCCTCCGGGACTAGCGGGAGATGAG. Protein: CSAAPPGLAGDE. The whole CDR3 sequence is CSAAPPGLAGDEQFF.